This TCR beta chain is from a study of glioma-infiltrating T cells after dendritic cell vaccination. Time point in this sample: after dendritic cell vaccination, including at tumor progression/relapse. All glioblastoma patients lacked an isocitrate dehydrogenase mutation. Up to about 2 ug genomic DNA was used for TCRB CDR3 amplification. This table comes from immunoSEQ multiplex PCR, and its TCRdb copy is limited to in-frame clones, with some not included. This table holds just under 100,000 clones, around 80% found once. The junction had 8 bases not matched to a gene; V was cut back by 5 bases and J by 14 bases. The CDR3 extends over 11 amino acids. Germline values: CDR1 PRHDT, CDR2 FYEKMQ (reference sequence).

This chain links TRBV13 with TRBJ1-2, with TRBD1 matching 7 bases. The source of this sequence is a human donor with glioblastoma. The specimen comprised blood, sampled after dendritic cell vaccination. The DNA of the CDR3 is TGTGCCAGCAGCCCTCGACAGGGCAATACCTTC. This sequence encodes CASSPRQGNTF.